The present T cell receptor (beta chain) was sequenced within a study of control samples from healthy donors and cancer patients. Measured with immunoSEQ multiplex PCR; TCRdb has only the in-frame clones, and not every one. Of about 96,000 clones in the sample, more than 85% were seen once. CDR1 is SGHVS, CDR2 FQNEAQ, per germline. CDR3 size: 15 residues. Trimming shortened V by 1 base and J by 5 bases, and 14 bases separated the two germline ends. This chain connects TRBV7-8 to TRBJ1-2; no firm D call. The sequence derives from a man in his late teens or twenties in good health. Sequencing input: blood. As DNA, the CDR3 is TGTGCCAGCAGCTTAGGCCGGTACTTGGGGTATGGCTACACCTTC. Its protein product is CASSLGRYLGYGYTF. Together with reference TRBV7-8 and TRBJ1-2, the CDR3 gives the full variable domain: GAGVSQSPRYKVAKRGQDVALRCDPISGHVSLFWYQQALGQGPEFLTYFQNEAQLDKSGLPSDRFFAERPEGSVSTLKIQRTQQEDSAVYLCASSLGRYLGYGYTFGSGTRLTVV.